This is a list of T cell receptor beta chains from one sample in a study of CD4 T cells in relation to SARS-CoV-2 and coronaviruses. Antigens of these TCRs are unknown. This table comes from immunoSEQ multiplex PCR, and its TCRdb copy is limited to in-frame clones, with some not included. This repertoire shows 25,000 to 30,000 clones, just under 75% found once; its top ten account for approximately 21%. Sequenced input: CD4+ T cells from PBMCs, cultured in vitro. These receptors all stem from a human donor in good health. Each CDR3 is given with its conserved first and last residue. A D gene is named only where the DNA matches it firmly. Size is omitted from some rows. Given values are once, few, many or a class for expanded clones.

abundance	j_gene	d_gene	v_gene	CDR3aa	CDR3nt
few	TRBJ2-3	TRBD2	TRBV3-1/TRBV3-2	CASSQAGLAVPSATDTQYF	TGTGCCAGCAGCCAAGCGGGACTAGCGGTCCCCAGCGCCACAGATACGCAGTATTTT
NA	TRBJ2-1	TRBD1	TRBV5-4	CASSLGTGVKNEQFF	TGTGCCAGCAGCTTAGGGACAGGGGTGAAAAATGAGCAGTTCTTC
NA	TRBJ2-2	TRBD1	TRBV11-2	CASSRDRGSGELFF	TGTGCCAGCAGCCGAGACAGGGGATCCGGGGAGCTGTTTTTT
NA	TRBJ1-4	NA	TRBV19	CASSIHRDGKEKLFF	TGTGCCAGTAGTATACACCGGGACGGAAAAGAAAAACTGTTTTTT
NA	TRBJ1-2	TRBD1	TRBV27	CASSWGQGGAYGYTF	TGTGCCAGCAGTTGGGGACAGGGGGGCGCCTATGGCTACACCTTC
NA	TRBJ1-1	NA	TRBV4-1	CASSQGGQTRTEAFF	TGCGCCAGCAGCCAAGGCGGCCAAACGCGGACTGAAGCTTTCTTT
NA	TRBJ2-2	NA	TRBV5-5	CASSFNVGGNGELFF	TGTGCCAGCAGCTTTAACGTCGGAGGGAACGGGGAGCTGTTTTTT
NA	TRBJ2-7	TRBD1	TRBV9	CASSKRTGGYEQYF	TGTGCCAGCAGCAAGCGGACAGGCGGGTACGAGCAGTACTTC
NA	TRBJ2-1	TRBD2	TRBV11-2	CASSEGLAYEQFF	TGTGCCAGCAGCGAGGGACTAGCGTATGAGCAGTTCTTC
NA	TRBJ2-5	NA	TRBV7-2	CASSSQGGYGTQYF	TGTGCCAGCAGCTCACAGGGTGGGTACGGAACCCAGTACTTC
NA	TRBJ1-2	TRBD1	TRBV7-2	CASSPGGGGGYTF	TGTGCCAGCAGCCCAGGAGGGGGCGGTGGCTACACCTTC
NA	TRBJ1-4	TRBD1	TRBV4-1	CASSQPGQNEKLFF	TGCGCCAGCAGCCAACCGGGACAGAATGAAAAACTGTTTTTT
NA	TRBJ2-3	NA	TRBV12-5	CASGSPDPTRRRTDTQYF	TGTGCTAGTGGTTCCCCCGATCCGACTCGCCGCCGCACAGATACGCAGTATTTT
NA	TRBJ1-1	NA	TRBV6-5	CASSRPSYMNTEAFF	TGTGCCAGCAGTCGACCGAGCTACATGAACACTGAAGCTTTCTTT
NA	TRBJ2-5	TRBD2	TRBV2	CASSSSGGAQETQYF	TGTGCCAGCAGTTCTAGCGGGGGGGCCCAAGAGACCCAGTACTTC
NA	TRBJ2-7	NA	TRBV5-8	CASSLVGFSYEQYF	TGTGCCAGCAGCTTGGTTGGGTTCTCCTACGAGCAGTACTTC
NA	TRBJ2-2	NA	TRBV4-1	CASSPRTHRINTGELFF	TGCGCCAGCAGCCCGAGGACACACAGGATTAACACCGGGGAGCTGTTTTTT
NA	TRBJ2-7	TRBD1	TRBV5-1	CASSSDPGQGYEQYF	TGCGCCAGCAGCTCAGACCCGGGACAGGGCTACGAGCAGTACTTC
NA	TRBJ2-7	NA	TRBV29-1	CSVGERRYEQYF	TGCAGCGTGGGGGAGCGTCGGTACGAGCAGTACTTC
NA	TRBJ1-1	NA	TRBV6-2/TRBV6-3	CASSRDPGGVWYREAFF	TGTGCCAGCAGTCGTGACCCGGGTGGGGTGTGGTATCGTGAAGCTTTCTTT
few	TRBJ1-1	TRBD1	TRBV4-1	CASSQLRGTGGPRTEAFF	TGCGCCAGCAGCCAACTAAGGGGAACAGGGGGGCCGAGAACTGAAGCTTTCTTT
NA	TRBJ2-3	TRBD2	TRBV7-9	CASSLAAGTSITDTQYF	TGTGCCAGCAGCTTAGCGGCCGGGACTAGCATCACAGATACGCAGTATTTT
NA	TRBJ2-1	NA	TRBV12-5	CASGLVRAPGEQFF	TGTGCTAGTGGTTTGGTAAGAGCACCAGGTGAGCAGTTCTTC
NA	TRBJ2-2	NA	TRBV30	CAWALGISGAIGELFF	TGTGCCTGGGCATTGGGGATATCGGGGGCGATCGGGGAGCTGTTTTTT
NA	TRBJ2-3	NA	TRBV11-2	CASSSITQSDTQYF	TGTGCCAGCAGCTCCATAACACAGAGTGATACGCAGTATTTT
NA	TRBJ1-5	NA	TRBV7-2	CASSSGNQPQHF	TGTGCCAGCAGCTCCGGTAATCAGCCCCAGCATTTT
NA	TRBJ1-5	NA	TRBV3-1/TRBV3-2	CASSQGPLVGQPQHF	TGTGCCAGCAGCCAAGGACCGCTGGTAGGCCAGCCCCAGCATTTT
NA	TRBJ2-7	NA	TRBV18	CASSPPGGTTYEQYF	TGTGCCAGCTCACCACCGGGAGGGACAACTTACGAGCAGTACTTC
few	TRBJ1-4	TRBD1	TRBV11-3	CASSPRDSNEKLFF	TGTGCCAGCAGCCCCCGGGACAGTAATGAAAAACTGTTTTTT
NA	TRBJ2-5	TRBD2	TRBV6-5	CASKGWGGGETQYF	TGTGCCAGCAAGGGGTGGGGCGGGGGAGAGACCCAGTACTTC
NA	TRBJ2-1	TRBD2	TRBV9	CASSVSPWTGGSNEQFF	TGTGCCAGCAGCGTATCTCCTTGGACGGGAGGGTCCAATGAGCAGTTCTTC
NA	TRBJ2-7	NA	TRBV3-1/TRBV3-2	CASSRPAAGTYEQYF	TGTGCCAGCAGCCGACCCGCTGCGGGGACCTACGAGCAGTACTTC
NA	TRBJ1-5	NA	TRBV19	CASSIEEGGSNQPQHF	TGTGCCAGTAGTATAGAAGAAGGGGGTAGCAATCAGCCCCAGCATTTT
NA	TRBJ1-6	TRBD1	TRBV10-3	CATYRGGNSPLHF	TGTGCCACCTACAGGGGAGGAAATTCACCCCTCCACTTT
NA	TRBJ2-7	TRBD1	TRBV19	CASSSDRENEQYF	TGTGCCAGTAGTTCGGACAGGGAGAACGAGCAGTACTTC
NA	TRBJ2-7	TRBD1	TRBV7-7	CASSSTGGGEQYF	TGTGCTAGCAGCTCCACAGGGGGCGGCGAGCAGTACTTC
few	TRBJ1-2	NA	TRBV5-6	CASSWGPGGYTF	TGTGCCAGCAGCTGGGGACCAGGTGGCTACACCTTC
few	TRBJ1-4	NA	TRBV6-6	CASSTGGVEKLFF	TGTGCCAGCAGTACGGGGGGGGTTGAAAAACTGTTTTTT
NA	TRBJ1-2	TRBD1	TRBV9	CASSVGTANYGYTF	TGTGCCAGCAGCGTCGGGACAGCCAACTATGGCTACACCTTC
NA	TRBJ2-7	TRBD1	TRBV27	CASSLRTGWEYEQYF	TGTGCCAGCAGTTTAAGGACAGGGTGGGAATACGAGCAGTACTTC
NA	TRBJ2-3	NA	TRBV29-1	CSVEGGVRTDTQYF	TGCAGCGTCGAAGGGGGGGTACGCACAGATACGCAGTATTTT
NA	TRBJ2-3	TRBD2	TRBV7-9	CASSSRASGLDTQYF	TGTGCCAGCAGCTCCCGGGCTAGCGGGCTAGATACGCAGTATTTT
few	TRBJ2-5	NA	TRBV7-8	CASSLGRARETQYF	TGTGCCAGCAGCTTGGGACGGGCTCGGGAGACCCAGTACTTC
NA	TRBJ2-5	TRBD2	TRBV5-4	CASSIGTSGGTKGTQYF	TGTGCCAGCAGCATCGGGACTAGCGGGGGGACTAAGGGGACCCAGTACTTC
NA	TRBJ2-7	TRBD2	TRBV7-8	CASSYTGAGDYEQYF	TGTGCCAGCAGCTATACCGGGGCGGGGGACTACGAGCAGTACTTC